This TCR beta chain is drawn from a study of vaccination and CD4 T cells after COVID-19. The Oncomine TCR Beta short-read assay sequenced DNA from cultured CD4+ T cells. TCRdb passed the PCR reads through MiXCR, listing each CDR3 protein once. This sample has 25,000 to 30,000 distinct CDR3 sequences, with approximately 62% found just once. Treatment specified: approximately nine-day PBMC culture with coronavirus spike peptide pools or control peptides (ViraFEST assay). General study points: The authors identified 304 of 307 vaccine-specific clones in convalescent patients as spike mono-reactive.

Germline CDR1 reads LGHNA; CDR2 reads YNFKEQ. J gave up 3 bases and V 0 bases, and 1 base lay outside the gene matches. This CDR3 has 15 residues. Worth noting for this clonotype: Its antigen is not identified.

This rearrangement joins TRBV4-2 to TRBJ1-4, with TRBD1 matching 7 bases. The sequenced sample was CD4+ T cells from blood, cultured in vitro, obtained after SARS-CoV-2 vaccination. The origin of this receptor is a human donor who received a COVID-19 vaccine. In DNA, the CDR3 is TGTGCCAGCAGCCAAGATGGGACAGCTAATGAAAAACTGTTTTTT. It encodes CASSQDGTANEKLFF.